The 16 T cell receptor beta chains given below trace back to one sample, sequenced in a study of blood T cell repertoires in COVID-19. The assay was immunoSEQ multiplex PCR, and TCRdb's table has in-frame clones only and misses some. The table shows 120,000 to 150,000 clones, with roughly 79% occurring only once. What was sequenced was peripheral blood. These receptors were obtained from a human donor with acute or convalescent COVID-19. The donor label of this sample is uncertain.

This chain joins TRBV2 and TRBJ1-6; 7 nucleotides match TRBD1. There are 14 residues in the CDR3. The germline gives CDR1 SNHLY, CDR2 FYNNEI. Trimming removed 4 bases from V and 7 bases from J; junction bases left unmatched: 4. The CDR3 DNA follows: TGTGCCAGCAGTGCGGGACAGCGAAATTCACCCCTCCACTTT. Its protein product is CASSAGQRNSPLHF.

The chain recombines TRBV29-1 with TRBJ1-1; D is undetermined. Germline V lookup: CDR1 SQVTM, CDR2 ANQGSEA. The V and J ends lost 4 bases and 2 bases respectively, with 11 bases between them. This CDR3 has 13 residues. CDR3 residues: CSVVGRLNTEAFF. Written as DNA, the CDR3 is TGCAGCGTTGTAGGTAGACTAAACACTGAAGCTTTCTTT.

This clone appeared a single time. The V call is TRBV7-2, the J call TRBJ2-2; tentative D call: TRBD1 (6 bases). This CDR3 comprises 15 residues. The germline V and J ends were trimmed by 3 bases and 3 bases, with 11 bases remaining between them. Germline V lookup: CDR1 SGHTA, CDR2 FQGNSA. CDR3 sequence (DNA): TGTGCCAGCAGCTTCGACAGGACCTACACCGGGGAGCTGTTTTTT. It codes for CASSFDRTYTGELFF.

This sequence joins TRBV5-1 and TRBJ2-1; possibly TRBD2 for D (5 bases). CDR1 is SGHRS and CDR2 is YFSETQ in the germline V gene. Between the trimmed V and J ends, which lost 0 bases and 2 bases, there was a span of 15 bases. CDR3 length: 17 amino acids. CDR3: CASSLASGSRAYNEQFF. CDR3 DNA: TGCGCCAGCAGCTTGGCGTCGGGATCCCGCGCCTACAATGAGCAGTTCTTC. The full variable domain, completed using reference TRBV5-1 and TRBJ2-1, is KAGVTQTPRYLIKTRGQQVTLSCSPISGHRSVSWYQQTPGQGLQFLFEYFSETQRNKGNFPGRFSGRQFSNSRSEMNVSTLELGDSALYLCASSLASGSRAYNEQFFGPGTRLTVL.

This chain uses TRBV5-8 with TRBJ1-5, with 10 bases lining up with TRBD1. CDR3 length: 15 amino acids. Unmatched junction bases numbered 12, after V lost 4 bases and J lost 11 bases. The germline V gene encodes CDR1 SGHTS and CDR2 YDEGEE. The CDR3 here is CASSVRDRGPRAQHF. The CDR3 region has the DNA TGTGCCAGCAGCGTCCGGGACAGGGGCCCCCGAGCCCAGCATTTT.

The CDR3 bases are TGTGCCAGCAGCCCCCTAGCGGGGGCTCCCACAGATACGCAGTATTTT. Amino acid sequence: CASSPLAGAPTDTQYF. The chain links TRBV3-1 (or the pseudogene TRBV3-2) to TRBJ2-3; 10 bases line up with TRBD2. CDR3 size: 16 residues. Trimming removed 4 bases from V and 2 bases from J; junction bases left unmatched: 6. Germline assignment: CDR1 LGHDT and CDR2 YNNKEL (reference sequence).

The chain carries TRBV6-5 and TRBJ1-1, with 7 bases matching TRBD1. CDR1 and CDR2 from the germline V gene are MNHEY and SVGAGI. This CDR3 comprises 15 residues. The junction had 3 bases not matched to a gene; V was cut back by 2 bases and J by 0 bases. Here the CDR3 DNA reads TGTGCCAGCAGTTACATCCAGGGGGTGAACACTGAAGCTTTCTTT. Encoded protein: CASSYIQGVNTEAFF.

The rearrangement links TRBV12-3 or TRBV12-4 to TRBJ1-5, with D maybe TRBD1 (6 bases). V lost 9 bases to trimming and J lost 5 bases, with 14 bases between them. The CDR3 is 13 amino acids. In nucleotides, the CDR3 is TGTGCCAGTTCTCAGGGGCGGGATCAGCCCCAGCATTTT. It specifies CASSQGRDQPQHF.

The chain couples TRBV30 to TRBJ1-2; D possibly corresponds to TRBD1 (5 bases). The CDR3 loop spans 15 amino acids. V was pared by 1 base and J by 0 bases, with 12 bases between. From germline, CDR1 is GTSNPN and CDR2 SVGIG (reference sequence). The CDR3 protein is CAWSATVQANYGYTF. In DNA, the CDR3 is TGTGCCTGGAGTGCGACGGTACAGGCTAACTATGGCTACACCTTC.

CDR3 region: CASSTTDNSPLHF. CDR3 DNA sequence: TGTGCCAGCAGCACGACAGATAATTCACCCCTCCACTTT. The chain couples TRBV11-1 to TRBJ1-6; D possibly corresponds to TRBD1 (5 bases). Looked up from germline, CDR1 is SGHAT and CDR2 is FQDESV (reference sequence). The V and J ends lost 5 bases and 5 bases respectively, with 7 bases between them. The CDR3 totals 13 residues. The full variable domain, its missing parts supplied by reference TRBV11-1 and TRBJ1-6, is EAEVAQSPRYKITEKSQAVAFWCDPISGHATLYWYRQILGQGPELLVQFQDESVVDDSQLPKDRFSAERLKGVDSTLKIQPAELGDSAMYLCASSTTDNSPLHFGNGTRLTVT.

V is TRBV6-5 and J is TRBJ1-6; tentative D call: TRBD1 (5 bases). The germline V gene encodes CDR1 MNHEY and CDR2 SVGAGI. V was shortened by 2 bases and J by 9 bases, with 14 bases between the two germline ends. The CDR3 runs to 15 residues. DNA for the CDR3: TGTGCCAGCAGTTACAGTCGACAGTTAGCTTCACCCCTCCACTTT. The encoded protein is CASSYSRQLASPLHF.

The chain joins TRBV5-5 to TRBJ2-7; TRBD1 aligns across 9 bases. V was pared by 3 bases and J by 3 bases, with 4 bases of the junction left unmatched. The CDR3 contains 14 residues. The germline V gene encodes CDR1 SGHKS and CDR2 YYEKEE (reference sequence). The CDR3 DNA reads as TGTGCCAGCAGCTACCGGACAGGGGACTACGAGCAGTACGTC. This gives the protein CASSYRTGDYEQYV.

This clone appeared a few times. The CDR3 region is CASSLDQGKTGELFF. The CDR3 DNA reads as TGTGCCAGCAGCTTAGATCAGGGGAAGACCGGGGAGCTGTTTTTT. This chain joins TRBV11-3 and TRBJ2-2; weak D call: TRBD1 (6 bases). The ends were cut back, 0 bases at V and 5 bases at J, with 10 bases in the middle. The CDR3 contains 15 residues. Per the germline V gene, CDR1 is SGHNT and CDR2 is YENEEA.

This clone is a singleton in its sample. This chain uses TRBV6-5 with TRBJ1-1; possibly TRBD1 for D (6 bases). From germline, CDR1 is MNHEY and CDR2 SVGAGI. The CDR3 has 15 residues. The germline V and J ends were trimmed by 6 bases and 6 bases, with 20 bases remaining between them. The CDR3 DNA reads TGTGCCAGCAGCCCCGGGGCGGGGGCGCACCCTGAAGCTTTCTTT. Translated: CASSPGAGAHPEAFF.

V and J are TRBV11-2 and TRBJ1-5; D not resolved. V was trimmed by 0 bases and J by 4 bases, leaving 10 bases between them. Germline V CDR1 and CDR2: SGHAT, FQNNGV. This CDR3 comprises 15 residues. The CDR3 DNA is TGTGCCAGCAGCTTAGACCCCGGTAGAAATCAGCCCCAGCATTTT. Encoded protein: CASSLDPGRNQPQHF.

The chain uses TRBV25-1 and TRBJ1-1; a possible D gene is TRBD1 (5 bases). Germline V lookup: CDR1 MGHDK, CDR2 SYGVNS. V was shortened by 6 bases and J by 3 bases, with 11 bases between the two germline ends. This CDR3 spans 13 amino acids. The CDR3 reads CASRLRVDTEAFF. Here the CDR3 DNA reads TGTGCCAGCAGACTCAGGGTAGACACTGAAGCTTTCTTT.